The TCR beta chain under discussion was sequenced for a study of T-cell reconstitution after alpha-beta-depleted transplantation in children. CDR1 and CDR2 (germline): DFQATT, SNEGSKA (reference sequence). This CDR3 is 13 amino acids long. Trimming took off 0 bases at V and 8 bases at J, with 13 bases between the two ends. Construction of the TCRbeta library involved unique molecular identifiers. From the PCR reads, TCRdb called clonotypes with MiXCR, one entry per CDR3 protein. The repertoire holds 440,000 or so distinct CDR3 sequences, with 43% as singletons. Study results and limitations: Surviving recipient T cells and thymic progenitors underlay high day-60 TCRbeta diversity in some patients. The main origin of T-cell counts and diversity one year after transplant was newly produced T cells. In patients about two months after transplant, alpha-beta T cells reportedly arose from several hundred expanded graft clones.

This clonotype has a handful of counts. Its matching antigen is unknown. The genes are TRBV20-1 and TRBJ1-1; D unclear. The source material was PBMCs, sampled before TCRalphabeta/CD19-depleted stem cell transplant. This TCR was recovered from a girl aged 2-10 years with aplastic anemia, due to receive a stem cell transplant. The CDR3 loop reads CSARDLRTVEAFF. The CDR3 DNA sequence: TGCAGTGCTAGAGATCTAAGGACCGTCGAAGCTTTCTTT.